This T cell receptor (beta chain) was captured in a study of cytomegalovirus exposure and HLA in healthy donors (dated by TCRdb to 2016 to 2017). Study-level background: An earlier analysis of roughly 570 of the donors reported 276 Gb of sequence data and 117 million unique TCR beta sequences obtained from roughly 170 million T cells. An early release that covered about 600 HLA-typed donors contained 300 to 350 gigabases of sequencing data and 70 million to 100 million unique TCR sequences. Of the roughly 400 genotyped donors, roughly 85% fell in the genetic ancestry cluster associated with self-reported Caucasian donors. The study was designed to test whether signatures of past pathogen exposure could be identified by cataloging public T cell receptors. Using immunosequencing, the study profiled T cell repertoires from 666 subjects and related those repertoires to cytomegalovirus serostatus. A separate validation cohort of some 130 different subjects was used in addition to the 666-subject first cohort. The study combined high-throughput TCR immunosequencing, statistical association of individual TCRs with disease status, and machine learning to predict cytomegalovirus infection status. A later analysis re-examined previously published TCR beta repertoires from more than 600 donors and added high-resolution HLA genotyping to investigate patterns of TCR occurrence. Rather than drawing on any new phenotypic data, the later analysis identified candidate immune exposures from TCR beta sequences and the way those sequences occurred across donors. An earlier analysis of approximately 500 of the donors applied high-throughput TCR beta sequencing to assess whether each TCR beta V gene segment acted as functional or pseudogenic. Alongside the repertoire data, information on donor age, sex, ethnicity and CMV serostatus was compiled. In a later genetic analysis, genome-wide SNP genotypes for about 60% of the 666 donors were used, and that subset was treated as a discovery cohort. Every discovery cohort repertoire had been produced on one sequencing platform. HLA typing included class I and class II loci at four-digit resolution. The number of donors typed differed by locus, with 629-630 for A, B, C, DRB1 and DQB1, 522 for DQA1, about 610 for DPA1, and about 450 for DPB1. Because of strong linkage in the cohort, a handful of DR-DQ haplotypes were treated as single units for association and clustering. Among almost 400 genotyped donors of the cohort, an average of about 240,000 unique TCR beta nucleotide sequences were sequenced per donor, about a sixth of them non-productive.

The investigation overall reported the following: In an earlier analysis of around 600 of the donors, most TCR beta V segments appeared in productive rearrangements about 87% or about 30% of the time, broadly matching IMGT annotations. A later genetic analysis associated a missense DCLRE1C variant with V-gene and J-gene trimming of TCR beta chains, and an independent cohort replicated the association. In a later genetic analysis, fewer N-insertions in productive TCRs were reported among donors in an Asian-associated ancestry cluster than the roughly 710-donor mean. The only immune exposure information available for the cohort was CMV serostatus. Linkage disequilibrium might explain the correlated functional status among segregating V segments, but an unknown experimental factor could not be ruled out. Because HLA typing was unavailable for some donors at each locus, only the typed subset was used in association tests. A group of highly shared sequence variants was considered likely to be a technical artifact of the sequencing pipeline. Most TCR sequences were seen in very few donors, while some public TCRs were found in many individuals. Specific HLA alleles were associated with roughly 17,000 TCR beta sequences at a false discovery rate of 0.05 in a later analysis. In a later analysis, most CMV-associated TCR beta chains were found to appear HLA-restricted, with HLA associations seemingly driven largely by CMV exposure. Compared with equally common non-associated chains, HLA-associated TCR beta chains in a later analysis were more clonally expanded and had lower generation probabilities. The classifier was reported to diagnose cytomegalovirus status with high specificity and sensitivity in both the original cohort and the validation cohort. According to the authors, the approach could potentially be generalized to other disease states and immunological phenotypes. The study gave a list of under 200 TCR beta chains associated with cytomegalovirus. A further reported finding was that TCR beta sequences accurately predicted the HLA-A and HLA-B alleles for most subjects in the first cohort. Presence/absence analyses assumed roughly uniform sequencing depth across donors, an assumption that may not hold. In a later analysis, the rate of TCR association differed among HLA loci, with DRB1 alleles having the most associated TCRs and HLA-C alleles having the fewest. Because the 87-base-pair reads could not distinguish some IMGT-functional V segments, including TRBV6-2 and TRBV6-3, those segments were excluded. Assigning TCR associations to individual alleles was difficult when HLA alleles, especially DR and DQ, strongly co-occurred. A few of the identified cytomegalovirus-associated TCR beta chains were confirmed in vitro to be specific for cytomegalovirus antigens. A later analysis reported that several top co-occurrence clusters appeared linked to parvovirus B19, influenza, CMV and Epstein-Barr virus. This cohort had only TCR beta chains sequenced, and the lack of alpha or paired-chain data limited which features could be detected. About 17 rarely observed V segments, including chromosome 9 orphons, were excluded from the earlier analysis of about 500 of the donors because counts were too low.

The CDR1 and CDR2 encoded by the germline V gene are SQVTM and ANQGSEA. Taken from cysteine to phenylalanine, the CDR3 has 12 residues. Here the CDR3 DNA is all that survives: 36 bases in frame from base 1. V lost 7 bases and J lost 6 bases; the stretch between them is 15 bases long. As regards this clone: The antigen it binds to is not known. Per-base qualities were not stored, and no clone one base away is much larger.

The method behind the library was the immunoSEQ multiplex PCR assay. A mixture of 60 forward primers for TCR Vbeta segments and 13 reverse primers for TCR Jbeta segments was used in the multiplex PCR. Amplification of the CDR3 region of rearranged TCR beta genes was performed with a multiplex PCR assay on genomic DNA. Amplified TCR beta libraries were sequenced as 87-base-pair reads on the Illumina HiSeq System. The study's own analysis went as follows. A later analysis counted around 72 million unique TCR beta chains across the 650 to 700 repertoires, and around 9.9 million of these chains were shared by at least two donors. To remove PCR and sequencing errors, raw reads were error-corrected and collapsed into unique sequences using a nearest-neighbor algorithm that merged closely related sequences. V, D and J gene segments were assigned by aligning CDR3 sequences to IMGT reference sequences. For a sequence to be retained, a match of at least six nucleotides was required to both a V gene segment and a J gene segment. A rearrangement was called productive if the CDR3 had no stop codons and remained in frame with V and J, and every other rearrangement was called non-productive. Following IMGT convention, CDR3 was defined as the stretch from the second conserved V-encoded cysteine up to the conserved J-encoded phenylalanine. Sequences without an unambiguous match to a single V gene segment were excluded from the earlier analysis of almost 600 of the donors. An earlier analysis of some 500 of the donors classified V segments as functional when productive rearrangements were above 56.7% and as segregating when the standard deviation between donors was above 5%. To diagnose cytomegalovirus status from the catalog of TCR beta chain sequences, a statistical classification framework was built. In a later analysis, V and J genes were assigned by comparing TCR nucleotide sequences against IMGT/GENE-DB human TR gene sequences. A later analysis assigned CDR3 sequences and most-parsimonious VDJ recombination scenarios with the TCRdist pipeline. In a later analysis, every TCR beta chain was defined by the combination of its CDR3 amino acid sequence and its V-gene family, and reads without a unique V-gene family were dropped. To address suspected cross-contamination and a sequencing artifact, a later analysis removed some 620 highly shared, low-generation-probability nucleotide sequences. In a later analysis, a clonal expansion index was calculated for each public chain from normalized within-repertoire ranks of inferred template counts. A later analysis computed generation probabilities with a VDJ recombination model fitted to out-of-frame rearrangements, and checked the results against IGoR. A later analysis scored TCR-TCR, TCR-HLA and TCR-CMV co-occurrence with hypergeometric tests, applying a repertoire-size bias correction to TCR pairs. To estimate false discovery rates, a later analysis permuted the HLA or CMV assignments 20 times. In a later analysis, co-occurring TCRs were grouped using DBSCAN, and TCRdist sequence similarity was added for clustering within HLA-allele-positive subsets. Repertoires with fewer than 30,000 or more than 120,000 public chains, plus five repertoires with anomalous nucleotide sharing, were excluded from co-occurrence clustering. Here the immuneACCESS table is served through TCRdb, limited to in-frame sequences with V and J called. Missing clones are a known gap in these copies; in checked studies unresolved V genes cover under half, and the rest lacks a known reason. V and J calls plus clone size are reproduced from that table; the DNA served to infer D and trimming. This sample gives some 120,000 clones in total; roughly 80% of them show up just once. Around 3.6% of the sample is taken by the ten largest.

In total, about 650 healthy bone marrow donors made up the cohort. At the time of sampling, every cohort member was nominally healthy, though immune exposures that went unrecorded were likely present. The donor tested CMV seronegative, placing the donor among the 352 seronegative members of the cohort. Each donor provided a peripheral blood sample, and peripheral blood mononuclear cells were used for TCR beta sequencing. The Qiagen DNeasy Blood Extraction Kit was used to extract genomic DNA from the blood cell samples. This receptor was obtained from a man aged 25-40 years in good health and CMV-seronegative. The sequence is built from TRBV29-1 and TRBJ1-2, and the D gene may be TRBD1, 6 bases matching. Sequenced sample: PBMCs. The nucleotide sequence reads TGCAGCGGCCGTTGGGGGCCGAATGGCTACACCTTC. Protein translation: CSGRWGPNGYTF.